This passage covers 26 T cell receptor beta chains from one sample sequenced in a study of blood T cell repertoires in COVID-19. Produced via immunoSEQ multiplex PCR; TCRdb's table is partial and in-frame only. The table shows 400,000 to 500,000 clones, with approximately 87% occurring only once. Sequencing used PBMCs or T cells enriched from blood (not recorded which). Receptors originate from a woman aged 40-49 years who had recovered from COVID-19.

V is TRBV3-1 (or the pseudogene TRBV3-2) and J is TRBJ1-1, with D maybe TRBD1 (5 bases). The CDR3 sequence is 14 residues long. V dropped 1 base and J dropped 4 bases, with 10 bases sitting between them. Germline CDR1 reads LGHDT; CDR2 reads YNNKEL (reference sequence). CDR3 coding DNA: TGTGCCAGCAGCCAAGTGGGGCCGACCACTGAAGCTTTCTTT. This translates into CASSQVGPTTEAFF.

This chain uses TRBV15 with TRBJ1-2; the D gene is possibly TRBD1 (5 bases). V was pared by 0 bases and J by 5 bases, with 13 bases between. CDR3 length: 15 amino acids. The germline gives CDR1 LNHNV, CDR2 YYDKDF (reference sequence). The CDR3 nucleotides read TGTGCCACCAGCAGAGATCAGGGAAAGGCTTATGGCTACACCTTC. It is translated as CATSRDQGKAYGYTF. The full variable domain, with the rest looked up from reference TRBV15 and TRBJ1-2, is DAMVIQNPRYQVTQFGKPVTLSCSQTLNHNVMYWYQQKSSQAPKLLFHYYDKDFNNEADTPDNFQSRRPNTSFCFLDIRSPGLGDTAMYLCATSRDQGKAYGYTFGSGTRLTVV.

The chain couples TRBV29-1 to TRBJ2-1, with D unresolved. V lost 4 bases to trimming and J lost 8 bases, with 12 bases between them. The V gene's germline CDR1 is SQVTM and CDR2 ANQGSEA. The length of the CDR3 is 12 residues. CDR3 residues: CSVGGSSHEQFF. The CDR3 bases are TGCAGCGTTGGAGGAAGTTCCCATGAGCAGTTCTTC.

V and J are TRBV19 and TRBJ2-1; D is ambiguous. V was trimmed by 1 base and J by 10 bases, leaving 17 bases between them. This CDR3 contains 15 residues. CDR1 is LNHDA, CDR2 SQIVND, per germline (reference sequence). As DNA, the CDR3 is TGTGCCAGTAGTATAGCAGGTGATCTGGGTGAGGAGCAGTTCTTC. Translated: CASSIAGDLGEEQFF.

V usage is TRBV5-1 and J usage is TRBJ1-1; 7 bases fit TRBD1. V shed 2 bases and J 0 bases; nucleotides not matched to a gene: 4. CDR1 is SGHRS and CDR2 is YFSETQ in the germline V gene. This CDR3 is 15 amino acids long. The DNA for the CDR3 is TGCGCCAGCAGCTTTGGGGACAGTCTGAACACTGAAGCTTTCTTT. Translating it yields CASSFGDSLNTEAFF.

This CDR3 is CASSLSTGSTEAFF. The CDR3 DNA follows: TGTGCCAGCAGCTTAAGTACAGGGAGCACTGAAGCTTTCTTT. The rearrangement uses TRBV7-2 and TRBJ1-1; perhaps TRBD1 as D (6 bases). Trimming removed 2 bases at V and 4 bases at J, with 11 bases between. CDR3 size: 14 residues. Looked up from germline, CDR1 is SGHTA and CDR2 is FQGNSA. Using reference TRBV7-2 and TRBJ1-1 for the parts outside the CDR3, the full variable domain is GAGVSQSPSNKVTEKGKDVELRCDPISGHTALYWYRQSLGQGLEFLIYFQGNSAPDKSGLPSDRFSAERTGGSVSTLTIQRTQQEDSAVYLCASSLSTGSTEAFFGQGTRLTVV.

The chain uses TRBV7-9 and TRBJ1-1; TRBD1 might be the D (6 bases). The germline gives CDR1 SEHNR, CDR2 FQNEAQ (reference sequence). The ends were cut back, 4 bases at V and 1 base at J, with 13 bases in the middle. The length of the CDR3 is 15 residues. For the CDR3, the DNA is TGTGCCAGCAGCTCACAGGGTACTGGGAACACTGAAGCTTTCTTT. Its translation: CASSSQGTGNTEAFF. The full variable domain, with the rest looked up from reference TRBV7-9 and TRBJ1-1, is DTGVSQNPRHKITKRGQNVTFRCDPISEHNRLYWYRQTLGQGPEFLTYFQNEAQLEKSRLLSDRFSAERPKGSFSTLEIQRTEQGDSAMYLCASSSQGTGNTEAFFGQGTRLTVV.

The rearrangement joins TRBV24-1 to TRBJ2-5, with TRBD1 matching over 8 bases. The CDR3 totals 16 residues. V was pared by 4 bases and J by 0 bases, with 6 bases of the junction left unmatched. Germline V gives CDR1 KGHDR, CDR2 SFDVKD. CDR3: CATSERGQANQETQYF. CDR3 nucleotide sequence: TGTGCCACCAGTGAGCGGGGACAGGCGAACCAAGAGACCCAGTACTTC.

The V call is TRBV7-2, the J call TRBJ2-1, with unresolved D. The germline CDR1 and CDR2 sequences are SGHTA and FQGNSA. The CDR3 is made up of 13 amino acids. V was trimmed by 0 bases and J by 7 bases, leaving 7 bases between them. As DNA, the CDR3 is TGTGCCAGCAGCTTAGCGGCGGCAAATGAGCAGTTCTTC. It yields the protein CASSLAAANEQFF.

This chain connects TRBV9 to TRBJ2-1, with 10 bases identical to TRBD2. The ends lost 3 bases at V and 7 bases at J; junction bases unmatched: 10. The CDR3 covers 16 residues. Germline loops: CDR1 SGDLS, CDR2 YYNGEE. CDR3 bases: TGTGCCAGCAGCGGGTCAGCGGGAGGGCCTCGGAATGAGCAGTTCTTC. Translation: CASSGSAGGPRNEQFF.

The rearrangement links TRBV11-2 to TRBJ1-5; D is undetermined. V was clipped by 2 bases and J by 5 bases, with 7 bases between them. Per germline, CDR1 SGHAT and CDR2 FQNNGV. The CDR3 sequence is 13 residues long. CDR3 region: CASSLQEDQPQHF. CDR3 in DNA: TGTGCCAGCAGCTTACAGGAGGATCAGCCCCAGCATTTT.

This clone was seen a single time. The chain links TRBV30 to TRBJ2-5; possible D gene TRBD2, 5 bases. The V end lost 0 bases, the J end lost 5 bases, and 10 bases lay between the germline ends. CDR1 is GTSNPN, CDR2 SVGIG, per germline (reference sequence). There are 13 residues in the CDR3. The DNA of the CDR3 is TGTGCCTGGAGTGTATCGGGATGGGAGACCCAGTACTTC. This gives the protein CAWSVSGWETQYF.

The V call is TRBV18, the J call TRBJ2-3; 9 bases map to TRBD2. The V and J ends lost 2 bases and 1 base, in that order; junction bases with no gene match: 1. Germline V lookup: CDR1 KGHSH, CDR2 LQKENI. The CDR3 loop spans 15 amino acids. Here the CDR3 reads CASSPAGGGTDTQYF. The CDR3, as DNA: TGTGCCAGCTCACCAGCGGGAGGGGGCACAGATACGCAGTATTTT.

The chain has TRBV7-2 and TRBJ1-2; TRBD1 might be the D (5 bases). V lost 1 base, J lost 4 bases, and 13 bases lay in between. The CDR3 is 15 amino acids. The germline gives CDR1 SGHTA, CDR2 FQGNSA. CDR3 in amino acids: CASSLEAGMLYGYTF. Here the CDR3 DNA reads TGTGCCAGCAGCTTAGAAGCAGGGATGCTCTATGGCTACACCTTC.

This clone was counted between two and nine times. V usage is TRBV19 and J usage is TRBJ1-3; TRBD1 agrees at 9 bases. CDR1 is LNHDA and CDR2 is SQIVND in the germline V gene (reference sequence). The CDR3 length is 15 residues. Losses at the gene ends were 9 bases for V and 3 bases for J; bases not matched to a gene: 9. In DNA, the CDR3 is TGTGCCAGCCGACCGGGACAGGGAATTGGAAACACCATATATTTT. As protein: CASRPGQGIGNTIYF.

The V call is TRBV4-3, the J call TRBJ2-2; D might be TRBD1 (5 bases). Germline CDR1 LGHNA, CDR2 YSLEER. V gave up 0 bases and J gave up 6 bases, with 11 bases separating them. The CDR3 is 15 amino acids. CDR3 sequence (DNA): TGCGCCAGCAGCCAAGATTTTAGGGGCGCCGGGGAGCTGTTTTTT. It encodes CASSQDFRGAGELFF.

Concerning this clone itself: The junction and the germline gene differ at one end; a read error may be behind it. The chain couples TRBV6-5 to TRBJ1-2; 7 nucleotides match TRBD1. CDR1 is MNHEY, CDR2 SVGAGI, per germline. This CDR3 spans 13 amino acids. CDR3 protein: CASSSLRQGPYRF. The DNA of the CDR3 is TGTGCCAGCAGTTCCTTGCGACAGGGCCCATACCGCTTC.

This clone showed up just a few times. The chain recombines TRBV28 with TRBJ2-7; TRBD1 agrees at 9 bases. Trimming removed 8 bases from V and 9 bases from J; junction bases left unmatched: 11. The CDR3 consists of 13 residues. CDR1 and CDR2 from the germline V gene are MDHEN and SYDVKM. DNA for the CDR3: TGTGCCAGCTATGACTGGGACAGGGAGTGGCAGTACTTC. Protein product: CASYDWDREWQYF.

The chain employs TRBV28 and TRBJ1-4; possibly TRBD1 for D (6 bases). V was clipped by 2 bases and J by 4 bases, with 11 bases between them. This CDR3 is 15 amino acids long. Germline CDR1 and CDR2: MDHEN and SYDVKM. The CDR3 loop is CASSLRQAYNEKLFF. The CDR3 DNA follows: TGTGCCAGCAGTTTAAGACAGGCTTATAATGAAAAACTGTTTTTT. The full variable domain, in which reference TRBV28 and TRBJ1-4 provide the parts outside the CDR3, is DVKVTQSSRYLVKRTGEKVFLECVQDMDHENMFWYRQDPGLGLRLIYFSYDVKMKEKGDIPEGYSVSREKKERFSLILESASTNQTSMYLCASSLRQAYNEKLFFGSGTQLSVL.

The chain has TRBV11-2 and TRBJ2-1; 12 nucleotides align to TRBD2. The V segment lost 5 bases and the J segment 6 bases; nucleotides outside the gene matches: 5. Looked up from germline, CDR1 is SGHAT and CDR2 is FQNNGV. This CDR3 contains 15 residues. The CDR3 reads CASSRGLAGLNEQFF. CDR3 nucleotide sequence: TGTGCCAGCAGCCGCGGACTAGCGGGACTCAATGAGCAGTTCTTC.

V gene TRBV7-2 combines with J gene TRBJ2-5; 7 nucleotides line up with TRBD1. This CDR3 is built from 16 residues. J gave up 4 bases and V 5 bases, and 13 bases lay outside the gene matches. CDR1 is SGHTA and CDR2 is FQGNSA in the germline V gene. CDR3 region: CASSKRKGALRETQYF. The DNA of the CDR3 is TGTGCCAGCAGCAAACGAAAGGGGGCCCTTAGAGAGACCCAGTACTTC.

CDR3 DNA sequence: TGTGCCAGTAGAACAGGGGGACGGGAGGAAGCTTTCTTT. It encodes CASRTGGREEAFF. The chain has TRBV19 and TRBJ1-1; TRBD1 matches 8 bases. CDR1 is LNHDA and CDR2 is SQIVND in the germline V gene (reference sequence). V lost 6 bases, J lost 8 bases, and 8 bases stayed unmatched. The CDR3 covers 13 residues.

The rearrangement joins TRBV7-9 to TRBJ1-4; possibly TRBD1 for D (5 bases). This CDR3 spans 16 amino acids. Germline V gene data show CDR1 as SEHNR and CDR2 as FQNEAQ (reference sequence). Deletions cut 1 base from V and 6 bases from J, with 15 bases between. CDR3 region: CASSLVMSGVDEKLFF. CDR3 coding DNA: TGTGCCAGCAGCTTAGTAATGTCGGGGGTGGATGAAAAACTGTTTTTT.

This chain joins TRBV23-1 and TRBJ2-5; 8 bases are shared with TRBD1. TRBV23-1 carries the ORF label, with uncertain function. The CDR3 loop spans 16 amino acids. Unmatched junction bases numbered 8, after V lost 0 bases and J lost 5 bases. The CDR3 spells CASSQSPRGHYETQYF. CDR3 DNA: TGCGCCAGCAGTCAATCTCCCAGGGGGCATTATGAGACCCAGTACTTC.

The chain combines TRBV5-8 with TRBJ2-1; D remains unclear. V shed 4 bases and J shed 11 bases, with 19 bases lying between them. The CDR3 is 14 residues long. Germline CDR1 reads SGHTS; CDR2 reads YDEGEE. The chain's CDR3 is CASSPLRVVGKQFF. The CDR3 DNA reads TGTGCCAGCAGCCCTCTCCGAGTAGTGGGCAAGCAGTTCTTC.

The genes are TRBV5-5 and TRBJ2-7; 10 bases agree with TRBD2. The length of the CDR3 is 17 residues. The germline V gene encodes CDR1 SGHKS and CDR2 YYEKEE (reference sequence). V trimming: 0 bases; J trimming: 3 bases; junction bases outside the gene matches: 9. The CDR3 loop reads CASSLEGTSVFFYEQYF. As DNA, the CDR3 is TGTGCCAGCAGCTTGGAAGGGACTAGCGTTTTTTTCTACGAGCAGTACTTC.